The source of this T cell receptor beta chain is a study of blood T cells in healthy people across ages. This clonotype was counted between two and nine times. A sample-barcoded 5' primer and a J-beta primer mix were used in a second PCR of roughly 6 to 11 cycles. One entry per CDR3 protein results from TCRdb running MiXCR on the 5' RACE reads. The sample holds 1.5 million to 2 million distinct CDR3 sequences, 30% to 40% seen once. The CDR3 contains 15 residues. CDR1 GTSNPN and CDR2 SVGIG come from the germline V gene (reference sequence). Trimming removed 2 bases at V and 5 bases at J, with 18 bases between.

The source is a woman aged 25-40 years in good health. The sample comprised blood. V usage is TRBV30 and J usage is TRBJ1-2; a weak D match, TRBD1 (5 bases). The CDR3 loop reads CAWSRPSGTFYGYTF. Written as DNA, the CDR3 is TGTGCCTGGAGTAGACCCAGCGGGACGTTTTATGGCTACACCTTC.